The text below deals with one T cell receptor beta chain. The sample belongs to a study of blood T cell repertoires in COVID-19. Whole-study context: Some COVID-19 samples were acute and others convalescent; all came from the United States, Italy and Spain.

Generated by immunoSEQ multiplex PCR, the TCRdb table keeps only in-frame clones and is missing some. This table holds about 180,000 clones, 88% found once. This study enrolled people aged 18 to 89 from about two dozen US geographic areas. Assignment of participants to cohorts was predicated upon participant-reported clinical history. Among Cohort 3 donors, those recovered had two negative PCRs, clearance, or symptom resolution. The length of the CDR3 is 14 residues. V shed 5 bases and J shed 5 bases, with 16 bases lying between them. Germline V CDR1 and CDR2: LNHDA, SQIVND (reference sequence). The J gene is TRBJ2-7, the V gene TRBV19, with D possibly being TRBD1 (6 bases). Sequencing used PBMCs or T cells enriched from blood (not recorded which). The source of this sequence is a woman between 18 and 30 years old who had recovered from COVID-19. The CDR3 DNA reads as TGTGCCAGTAGTCTAACATACAGGGTCCACGAGCAGTACTTC. This sequence encodes CASSLTYRVHEQYF.